This T cell receptor (beta chain) was sequenced during a study of cytomegalovirus exposure and HLA in healthy donors. The CDR3 is 15 amino acids. The V gene end was trimmed by 4 bases and the J gene end by 0 bases; junction bases not matched to a gene: 6. The germline V gene encodes CDR1 MNHNY and CDR2 SVGAGI (reference sequence). This PCR relied on a set of 60 Vbeta primers and 13 Jbeta primers. The repertoire was sequenced with immunoSEQ multiplex PCR; TCRdb's copy has only in-frame clones and lacks some. The repertoire holds 270,000 or so clones, with around 90% as singletons. Findings and caveats of the study: TCR beta chains numbering 150 to 200 were designated cytomegalovirus-associated.

Worth noting for this clone: Its antigen is undetermined.

Sequenced material: PBMCs. The sequence came from a girl aged 2 to 10 in good health and CMV-seronegative. This rearrangement joins TRBV6-6 to TRBJ2-7, with 7 bases aligning to TRBD1. CDR3 sequence reads: CASSSRQGSSYEQYF. The CDR3 DNA is TGTGCCAGCAGTTCACGACAGGGTAGCTCCTACGAGCAGTACTTC.